One and the same sample provided the 30 T cell receptor beta chains below, sequenced in a study of CD8 T cells in ankylosing spondylitis. Each CDR3 protein is one row after TCRdb ran MiXCR on the 5' RACE reads. The data show about 230,000 distinct CDR3 sequences, roughly 8.2% seen once. Sequencing was performed on blood, either unsorted or a sorted T cell fraction (not recorded which). All receptors derive from a female donor with ankylosing spondylitis or in good health (not recorded which).

This clonotype was recorded many times. CDR3 amino acids: CASAHRDTTYEQYF. As DNA, the CDR3 is TGTGCCAGCGCGCACCGGGACACGACCTACGAGCAGTACTTC. The chain has TRBV2 and TRBJ2-7; a weak D match, TRBD1 (6 bases). The V end was cut by 8 bases, the J end by 2 bases, with 16 bases between. Looked up from germline, CDR1 is SNHLY and CDR2 is FYNNEI. CDR3 length equals 14 residues. The variable domain in full, with the rest retrieved from reference TRBV2 and TRBJ2-7, is EPEVTQTPSHQVTQMGQEVILRCVPISNHLYFYWYRQILGQKVEFLVSFYNNEISEKSEIFDDQFSVERPDGSNFTLKIRSTKLEDSAMYFCASAHRDTTYEQYFGPGTRLTVT.

This clonotype was seen ten or more times. The chain has TRBV4-3 and TRBJ2-2; D unresolved. V lost 0 bases to trimming and J lost 5 bases, with 7 bases between them. Germline V gene lookup returns CDR1 LGHNA and CDR2 YSLEER. The CDR3 consists of 14 residues. CDR3 sequence: CASSQEVRTGELFF. The CDR3 DNA reads TGCGCCAGCAGCCAAGAAGTAAGGACCGGGGAGCTGTTTTTT.

This chain connects TRBV5-1 to TRBJ2-3; 8 bases line up with TRBD2. Germline CDR1 and CDR2: SGHRS and YFSETQ. This CDR3 has 15 residues. Unmatched junction bases numbered 3, after V lost 0 bases and J lost 3 bases. In nucleotides, the CDR3 is TGCGCCAGCAGCTTGGGGACTAGCTGTACAGATACGCAGTATTTT. It codes for CASSLGTSCTDTQYF.

At least ten counts were recorded for this clonotype. This sequence joins TRBV20-1 and TRBJ2-7, with 13 bases identical to TRBD2. Germline loops: CDR1 DFQATT, CDR2 SNEGSKA (reference sequence). With V trimmed by 6 bases and J by 6 bases, 5 bases remained unmatched. This CDR3 has 13 residues. The DNA of the CDR3 is TGCAGTGCCGGACTAGCGGGAGTCCGCGAGCAGTACTTC. This encodes CSAGLAGVREQYF.

The genes are TRBV14 and TRBJ1-2; a possible D gene is TRBD1 (5 bases). The CDR3 covers 15 residues. From germline, CDR1 is SGHDN and CDR2 FVKESK. Trimming shortened V by 4 bases and J by 7 bases, and 19 bases separated the two germline ends. The CDR3 nucleotides read TGTGCCAGCAGCCTCCCTGGGGACGTAATAGGTGGCTACACCTTC. Translating it yields CASSLPGDVIGGYTF.

Many counts were recorded for this clonotype. The chain couples TRBV5-6 to TRBJ2-1, with 7 bases that match TRBD1. Trimming at V came to 4 bases and at J to 2 bases, leaving 9 bases not matched to a gene. CDR1 and CDR2 (germline): SGHDT, YYEEEE. CDR3 length: 16 amino acids. The CDR3 DNA follows: TGTGCCAGCAGCGAACTACAGGGGTCCCCCTACAATGAGCAGTTCTTC. Protein sequence: CASSELQGSPYNEQFF.

The sample holds many counts of this clonotype. The chain uses TRBV6-2 or TRBV6-3 and TRBJ2-5; perhaps D is TRBD1 or TRBD2 (6 bases each). The CDR3 contains 14 residues. Germline assignment: CDR1 MNHEY and CDR2 SVGEGT. V gave up 6 bases and J gave up 5 bases, with 16 bases separating them. The CDR3 DNA sequence: TGTGCCAGCAGCCCCCACGGGGGCATGGAGACCCAGTACTTC. This codes for CASSPHGGMETQYF.

The chain combines TRBV7-9 with TRBJ2-7; D is ambiguous. The V and J ends lost 4 bases and 3 bases respectively, with 13 bases between them. This CDR3 is built from 14 residues. Germline loops: CDR1 SEHNR, CDR2 FQNEAQ (reference sequence). CDR3 residues: CASSSRAPIYEQYF. The CDR3 DNA follows: TGTGCCAGCAGCTCCCGAGCTCCAATCTACGAGCAGTACTTC.

This clonotype appeared many times. The chain joins TRBV6-5 to TRBJ2-2; perhaps TRBD2 as D (5 bases). The germline V gene encodes CDR1 MNHEY and CDR2 SVGAGI. V was trimmed by 4 bases and J by 6 bases, leaving 15 bases between them. This CDR3 has 15 residues. CDR3 in amino acids: CASSFQRVGAGELFF. The CDR3 DNA follows: TGTGCCAGCAGTTTCCAAAGGGTCGGGGCCGGGGAGCTGTTTTTT.

The sample holds a few counts of this clonotype. The V call is TRBV20-1, the J call TRBJ2-3; D call uncertain. Germline values: CDR1 DFQATT, CDR2 SNEGSKA (reference sequence). The CDR3 sequence is 12 residues long. Trimming removed 2 bases at V and 8 bases at J, with 11 bases between. The CDR3 DNA is TGCAGTGCTAGATCCACCGCCGGTACGCAGTATTTT. This sequence encodes CSARSTAGTQYF.

This clonotype has ten or more counts. This rearrangement joins TRBV28 to TRBJ2-5; no clear D gene. The CDR3 loop spans 12 amino acids. V was trimmed by 2 bases and J by 1 base, leaving 2 bases between them. Per germline, CDR1 MDHEN and CDR2 SYDVKM. CDR3: CASSLAQETQYF. The DNA for the CDR3 is TGTGCCAGCAGTTTAGCCCAAGAGACCCAGTACTTC.

The chain has TRBV11-2 and TRBJ2-7; no clear D gene. In germline, CDR1 is SGHAT, CDR2 FQNNGV. This CDR3 is built from 12 residues. Trimming removed 3 bases at V and 3 bases at J, with 6 bases between. The DNA for the CDR3 is TGTGCCAGCAGCTTCCACGGCTACGAGCAGTACTTC. This encodes CASSFHGYEQYF.

This clonotype appeared many times. The chain recombines TRBV3-1 with TRBJ2-2, with D unresolved. CDR1 is LGHDT, CDR2 YNNKEL, per germline (reference sequence). This CDR3 contains 15 residues. V shed 1 base and J shed 4 bases, with 10 bases lying between them. The chain's CDR3 is CASSQVGTTTGELFF. The CDR3 DNA reads as TGTGCCAGCAGCCAAGTTGGCACCACCACCGGGGAGCTGTTTTTT.

This clonotype has a handful of counts. This chain joins TRBV5-6 and TRBJ2-5, with no clear D. V was cut by 5 bases and J by 4 bases, with 18 bases left in between. The germline V gene has CDR1 SGHDT and CDR2 YYEEEE. The CDR3 consists of 15 residues. The CDR3 sequence is CASSYGSHKGETQYF. The CDR3 region has the DNA TGTGCCAGCAGTTACGGATCTCACAAGGGAGAGACCCAGTACTTC.

This clonotype was found a few times. The chain has TRBV5-4 and TRBJ2-5; TRBD2 matches at 7 bases. V shed 1 base, J shed 5 bases, and the junction held 5 bases outside the gene matches. Germline CDR1 is SGHNT and CDR2 is YYREEE (reference sequence). The CDR3 consists of 14 residues. The CDR3 DNA reads TGTGCCAGCAGCTTGACTAGCGTTAGGGAGACCCAGTACTTC. Its protein is CASSLTSVRETQYF.

Ten or more counts support this clonotype. This chain joins TRBV7-9 and TRBJ2-7; the D gene could be TRBD1 or TRBD2 (5 bases each). Germline CDR1 reads SEHNR; CDR2 reads FQNEAQ (reference sequence). This CDR3 is 15 amino acids long. V dropped 7 bases and J dropped 6 bases, with 22 bases sitting between them. CDR3 amino acids: CASNFGPRAGSEQYF. The CDR3 nucleotides read TGTGCCAGCAACTTCGGTCCCAGGGCGGGCAGCGAGCAGTACTTC. Looking up the rest from reference TRBV7-9 and TRBJ2-7 gives the full variable domain: DTGVSQNPRHKITKRGQNVTFRCDPISEHNRLYWYRQTLGQGPEFLTYFQNEAQLEKSRLLSDRFSAERPKGSFSTLEIQRTEQGDSAMYLCASNFGPRAGSEQYFGPGTRLTVT.

The V gene is TRBV4-1, the J gene TRBJ2-5; possibly TRBD2 for D (6 bases). CDR3 size: 15 residues. Germline V gene lookup returns CDR1 MGHRA and CDR2 YSYEKL. V lost 0 bases and J 6 bases, leaving 14 bases between the germline ends. CDR3 coding DNA: TGCGCCAGCAGCCAAGAAGCGGAGGGAGTGCAGACCCAGTACTTC. It specifies CASSQEAEGVQTQYF.

V gene TRBV11-3 combines with J gene TRBJ2-1; D gene ambiguous. Trimming removed 1 base at V and 9 bases at J, with 10 bases between. The germline CDR1 and CDR2 sequences are SGHNT and YENEEA. The CDR3 contains 13 residues. In DNA, the CDR3 is TGTGCCAGCAGCTTAGTCCCAACGGGTGAGCAGTTCTTC. This codes for CASSLVPTGEQFF.

This clonotype was seen ten or more times. The rearrangement uses TRBV20-1 and TRBJ2-3, with 8 bases fitting TRBD1. The V and J ends lost 1 base and 5 bases, in that order; junction bases with no gene match: 5. This CDR3 comprises 14 residues. Germline assignment: CDR1 DFQATT and CDR2 SNEGSKA (reference sequence). The CDR3 spells CSARGPGGQDTQYF. The CDR3 DNA reads TGCAGTGCTAGAGGGCCAGGGGGCCAAGATACGCAGTATTTT.

The sample holds many counts of this clonotype. The rearrangement links TRBV4-1 to TRBJ2-1; 7 positions match TRBD1. Germline assignment: CDR1 MGHRA and CDR2 YSYEKL. V lost 4 bases and J lost 7; bases outside the gene matches: 10. The CDR3 loop spans 15 amino acids. Written as DNA, the CDR3 is TGCGCCAGCAGCCCCACCGACAGGGAAAGGAATGAGCAGTTCTTC. Translating it yields CASSPTDRERNEQFF.

This clonotype was detected many times. This chain uses TRBV12-5 with TRBJ1-1, with D maybe TRBD1 (6 bases). The V end was cut by 5 bases, the J end by 2 bases, with 12 bases between. There are 14 residues in the CDR3. CDR1 LGHNT and CDR2 FRNRAP come from the germline V gene. The CDR3 protein is CASGPSGGNTEAFF. DNA for the CDR3: TGTGCTAGTGGTCCCTCGGGGGGCAACACTGAAGCTTTCTTT. Based on the CDR3 plus reference TRBV12-5 and TRBJ1-1, the full variable domain is DARVTQTPRHKVTEMGQEVTMRCQPILGHNTVFWYRQTMMQGLELLAYFRNRAPLDDSGMPKDRFSAEMPDATLATLKIQPSEPRDSAVYFCASGPSGGNTEAFFGQGTRLTVV.

This clonotype appeared once. V gene TRBV29-1 combines with J gene TRBJ2-7; a possible D gene is TRBD1 (6 bases). The V gene lost 3 bases and the J gene lost 2 bases, with 11 bases spanning the gap. Germline CDR1 and CDR2: SQVTM and ANQGSEA. This CDR3 is 13 amino acids long. The CDR3 sequence: CSVEGTRPYEQYF. DNA of the CDR3: TGCAGCGTTGAGGGGACAAGACCCTACGAGCAGTACTTC.

This clonotype showed up many times. This chain uses TRBV4-3 with TRBJ1-1; D gene ambiguous. V shed 0 bases and J shed 0 bases, with 8 bases lying between them. This CDR3 spans 15 amino acids. CDR1 and CDR2 from the germline V gene are LGHNA and YSLEER. CDR3 nucleotide sequence: TGCGCCAGCAGCCAAGATCTCGGGGTGAACACTGAAGCTTTCTTT. Translated, it gives CASSQDLGVNTEAFF.

This clonotype came up many times. V and J are TRBV5-5 and TRBJ2-7, with D perhaps given as TRBD1 or TRBD2 (5 bases each). The length of the CDR3 is 15 residues. In germline, CDR1 is SGHKS, CDR2 YYEKEE (reference sequence). The V end was cut by 4 bases, the J end by 2 bases, with 16 bases between. The CDR3 DNA sequence: TGTGCCAGCAGCCCAATCATCTCGGGGCCCTACGAGCAGTACTTC. It is translated as CASSPIISGPYEQYF.

This clonotype was counted at least ten times. V and J are TRBV20-1 and TRBJ1-5; D uncertain. Germline loops: CDR1 DFQATT, CDR2 SNEGSKA (reference sequence). V was clipped by 5 bases and J by 9 bases, with 14 bases between them. CDR3 length: 12 residues. The CDR3 bases are TGCAGTGCTGCGAGCCCTGGGTTGCCCCAGCATTTT. Translation: CSAASPGLPQHF.

There are a few counts of this clonotype. V usage is TRBV11-2 and J usage is TRBJ2-7; D gene uncertain. The CDR3 consists of 15 residues. The V and J ends lost 1 base and 4 bases respectively, with 14 bases between them. CDR1 is SGHAT, CDR2 FQNNGV, per germline. CDR3 protein: CASSLVVGSTYEQYF. CDR3 coding DNA: TGTGCCAGCAGCTTAGTTGTGGGAAGCACATACGAGCAGTACTTC.

This clonotype has at least ten counts. The gene calls are TRBV29-1 and TRBJ2-5, with 8 bases that match TRBD1. Per the germline V gene, CDR1 is SQVTM and CDR2 is ANQGSEA. The CDR3 totals 15 residues. The ends lost 2 bases at V and 3 bases at J; junction bases unmatched: 8. CDR3 sequence reads: CSVEKGTGSEETQYF. CDR3 DNA sequence: TGCAGCGTTGAAAAAGGGACAGGCAGTGAAGAGACCCAGTACTTC.

This clonotype was recorded many times. This chain uses TRBV7-2 with TRBJ2-7, with 8 bases matching TRBD2. Looked up from germline, CDR1 is SGHTA and CDR2 is FQGNSA. Trimming cost V 1 base and J 4 bases; bases outside gene matches: 6. The CDR3 spans 15 residues. The CDR3 sequence: CASSLDRAGAYEQYF. DNA of the CDR3: TGTGCCAGCAGCTTAGATCGAGCGGGAGCGTACGAGCAGTACTTC.

This clonotype showed up many times. The J gene is TRBJ2-1, the V gene TRBV24-1; D remains unclear. CDR1 KGHDR and CDR2 SFDVKD come from the germline V gene. The CDR3 runs to 13 residues. The germline V and J ends were trimmed by 9 bases and 0 bases, with 8 bases remaining between them. The CDR3 spells CATGVSSYNEQFF. The DNA for the CDR3 is TGTGCCACCGGTGTCAGCTCCTACAATGAGCAGTTCTTC.

This clonotype was counted only a few times. The J gene is TRBJ2-3, the V gene TRBV29-1; possibly TRBD1 or TRBD2 for D (5 bases each). Trimming took off 7 bases at V and 2 bases at J, with 13 bases between the two ends. From germline, CDR1 is SQVTM and CDR2 ANQGSEA. CDR3 size: 13 residues. This CDR3 reads CSGETANTDTQYF. As DNA, the CDR3 is TGCAGCGGGGAGACAGCAAACACAGATACGCAGTATTTT.